A single T cell receptor beta chain is shown here with its context. Its antigen is unidentified. Following a re-call of the 5' RACE reads, TCRdb has one entry per CDR3 protein and lacks DNA. The sample table sets out about 380,000 distinct CDR3 sequences. This record comes from a study of monozygotic twins with inflammatory bowel disease. Donors gave 2 to 3 ml of blood apiece. Germline lookup yields CDR1 ENHRY and CDR2 SYGVKD. CDR3 length equals 14 residues. Overall study results and limits: By inverse Simpson index, TCRbeta diversity was lower in IBD patients than in healthy co-twins. No one strong IBD-associated signal or clonotype was supported.

The chain uses TRBV10-3 and TRBJ2-7; TCRdb lists TRBD1, though no DNA is available to test this call. Sample: blood. The origin of this receptor is a human donor with ulcerative colitis or Crohn's disease, or a healthy co-twin of an affected twin (not recorded which). CDR3 protein: CAISSGGQNYEQYF.